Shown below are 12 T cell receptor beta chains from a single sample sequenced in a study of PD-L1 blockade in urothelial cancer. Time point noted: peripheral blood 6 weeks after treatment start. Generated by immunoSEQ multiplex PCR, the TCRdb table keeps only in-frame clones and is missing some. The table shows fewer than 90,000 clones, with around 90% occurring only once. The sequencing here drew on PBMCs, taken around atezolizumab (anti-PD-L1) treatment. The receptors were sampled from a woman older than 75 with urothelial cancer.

This CDR3 reads CASSPGGTLNTEAFF. The DNA of the CDR3 is TGTGCCAGTAGTCCAGGGGGCACCTTAAACACTGAAGCTTTCTTT. The gene calls are TRBV19 and TRBJ1-1, with 8 bases lining up with TRBD1. The V segment lost 5 bases and the J segment 2 bases; nucleotides outside the gene matches: 7. Germline V gene data show CDR1 as LNHDA and CDR2 as SQIVND (reference sequence). This CDR3 spans 15 amino acids.

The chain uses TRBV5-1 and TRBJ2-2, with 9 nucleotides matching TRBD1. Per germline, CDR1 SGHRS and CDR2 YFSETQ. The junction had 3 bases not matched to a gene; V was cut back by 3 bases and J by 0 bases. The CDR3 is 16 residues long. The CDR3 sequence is CASSWTGEANTGELFF. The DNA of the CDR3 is TGCGCCAGCAGCTGGACAGGGGAGGCGAACACCGGGGAGCTGTTTTTT. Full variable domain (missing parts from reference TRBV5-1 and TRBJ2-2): KAGVTQTPRYLIKTRGQQVTLSCSPISGHRSVSWYQQTPGQGLQFLFEYFSETQRNKGNFPGRFSGRQFSNSRSEMNVSTLELGDSALYLCASSWTGEANTGELFFGEGSRLTVL.

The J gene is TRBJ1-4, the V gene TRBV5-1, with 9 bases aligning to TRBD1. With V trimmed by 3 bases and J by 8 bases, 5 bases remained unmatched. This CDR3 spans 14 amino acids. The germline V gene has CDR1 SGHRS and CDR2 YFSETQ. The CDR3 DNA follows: TGCGCCAGCAGCTGGGGACAGGGTAGCGAAAAACTGTTTTTT. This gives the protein CASSWGQGSEKLFF.

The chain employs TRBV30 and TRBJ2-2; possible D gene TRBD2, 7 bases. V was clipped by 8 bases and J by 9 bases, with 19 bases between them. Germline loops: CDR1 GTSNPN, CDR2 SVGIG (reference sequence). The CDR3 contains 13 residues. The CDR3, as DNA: TGTGCCAGTGTTGGGGGGGCTGGGCGGGAGCTGTTTTTT. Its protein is CASVGGAGRELFF.

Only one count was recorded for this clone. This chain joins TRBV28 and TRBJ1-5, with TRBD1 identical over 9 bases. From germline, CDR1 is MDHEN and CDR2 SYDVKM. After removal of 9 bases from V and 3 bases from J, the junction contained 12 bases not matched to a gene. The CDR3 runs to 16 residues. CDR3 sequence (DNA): TGTGCCAGTAGAACAGGGGGCAGTTTTAACAATCAGCCCCAGCATTTT. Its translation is CASRTGGSFNNQPQHF.

DNA for the CDR3: TGTGCCAGCAGCCGGACTAGCGGATCCTACGAGCAGTACTTC. This encodes CASSRTSGSYEQYF. This chain joins TRBV7-8 and TRBJ2-7; 10 bases line up with TRBD2. The CDR3 runs to 14 residues. CDR1 is SGHVS, CDR2 FQNEAQ, per germline. The ends lost 5 bases at V and 1 base at J; junction bases unmatched: 2.

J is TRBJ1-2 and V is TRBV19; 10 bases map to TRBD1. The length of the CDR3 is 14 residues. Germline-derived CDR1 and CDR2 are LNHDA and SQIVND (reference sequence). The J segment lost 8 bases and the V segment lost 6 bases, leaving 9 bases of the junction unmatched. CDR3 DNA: TGTGCCAGTAGATTGGGACAGGGGCTTGGAGGCTACACCTTC. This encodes CASRLGQGLGGYTF.

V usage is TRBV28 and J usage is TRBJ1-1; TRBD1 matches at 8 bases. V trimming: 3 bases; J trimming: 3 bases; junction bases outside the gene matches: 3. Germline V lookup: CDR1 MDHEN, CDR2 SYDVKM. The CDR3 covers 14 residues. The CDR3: CASSFAGGYTEAFF. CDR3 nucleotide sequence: TGTGCCAGCAGTTTTGCAGGGGGCTACACTGAAGCTTTCTTT.

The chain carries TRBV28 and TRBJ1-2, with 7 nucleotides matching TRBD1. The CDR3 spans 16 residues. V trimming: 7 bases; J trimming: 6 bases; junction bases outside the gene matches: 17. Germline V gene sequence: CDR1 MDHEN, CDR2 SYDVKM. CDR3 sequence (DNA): TGTGCCAGCACCCCGGGAAGGGGGCGTTTCTTGGATGGCTACACCTTC. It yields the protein CASTPGRGRFLDGYTF.

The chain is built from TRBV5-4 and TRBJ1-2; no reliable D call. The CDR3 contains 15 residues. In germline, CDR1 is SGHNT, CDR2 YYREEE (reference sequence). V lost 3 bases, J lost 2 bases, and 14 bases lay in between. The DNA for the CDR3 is TGTGCCAGCAGCTCAGAGTTGACGGGGAACTATGGCTACACCTTC. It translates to CASSSELTGNYGYTF.

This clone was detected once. The CDR3 is CASSMTGMNTEAFF. CDR3 bases: TGTGCCAGTAGTATGACAGGTATGAACACTGAAGCTTTCTTT. The V and J genes are TRBV19 and TRBJ1-1; D is possibly TRBD1 (6 bases). Trimming pared 3 bases from V and 0 bases from J, leaving 8 bases between. The germline V gene encodes CDR1 LNHDA and CDR2 SQIVND (reference sequence). The length of the CDR3 is 14 residues.

CDR3 region: CASSRLGEAPYEQYF. The CDR3 DNA reads as TGTGCCAGCAGCCGGTTGGGGGAGGCCCCCTACGAGCAGTACTTC. This chain uses TRBV7-9 with TRBJ2-7; weak D call: TRBD2 (6 bases). In germline, CDR1 is SEHNR, CDR2 FQNEAQ (reference sequence). This CDR3 is built from 15 residues. Trimming took off 5 bases at V and 2 bases at J, with 16 bases between the two ends.